The next 11 T cell receptor beta chains were all read from a single sample in a study of cytomegalovirus exposure and HLA in healthy donors. The PCR was carried out with 60 Vbeta primers and 13 Jbeta primers. Using immunoSEQ multiplex PCR, the repertoire was profiled, and TCRdb retains in-frame clones only, with some absent. The table includes 99,000 or so clones, 9.5% to 13% detected once. The specimen was PBMCs. The receptors shown here come from a man aged 35 to 55 in good health and CMV-seropositive.

This clone was recorded a few times. The CDR3 reads CASSMSGEETQYF. The CDR3 DNA reads TGTGCCAGCAGTATGAGCGGGGAAGAGACCCAGTACTTC. The chain employs TRBV2 and TRBJ2-5; TRBD2 aligns across 7 bases. Per germline, CDR1 SNHLY and CDR2 FYNNEI. This CDR3 is 13 amino acids long. V dropped 5 bases and J dropped 3; count of bases not matched to a gene: 3.

This clone was found a few times. V usage is TRBV27 and J usage is TRBJ2-1; 9 nucleotides line up with TRBD1. Germline CDR1 MNHEY, CDR2 SMNVEV (reference sequence). The CDR3 has 16 amino acids. V gave up 8 bases and J gave up 1 base; unmatched junction bases: 9. The CDR3 DNA is TGTGCCAGCCATCCAGGAGGGACAGGGTCCTACAATGAGCAGTTCTTC. Protein sequence: CASHPGGTGSYNEQFF.

The V gene is TRBV30, the J gene TRBJ2-2; 10 bases are a match to TRBD1. The germline V gene has CDR1 GTSNPN and CDR2 SVGIG (reference sequence). V lost 6 bases to trimming and J lost 4 bases; unmatched junction nucleotides: 5. The CDR3 is made up of 14 amino acids. The CDR3 nucleotides read TGTGCCTGCCGGGACAGGGGATTCACCGGGGAGCTGTTTTTT. Encoded protein: CACRDRGFTGELFF.

The rearrangement uses TRBV10-1 and TRBJ1-2, with 7 nucleotides matching TRBD1. The CDR3 is 14 residues long. The germline gives CDR1 WNHNN, CDR2 SYGVQD (reference sequence). V trimming: 6 bases; J trimming: 8 bases; junction bases outside the gene matches: 12. CDR3 amino acids: CASSGDSPNSGYTF. CDR3 nucleotides: TGCGCCAGCAGCGGGGACAGCCCAAACTCCGGCTACACCTTC.

The J gene is TRBJ2-7, the V gene TRBV2; TRBD2 matches 11 bases. The CDR3 is 17 amino acids. The germline V gene has CDR1 SNHLY and CDR2 FYNNEI. Losses at the gene ends were 2 bases for V and 2 bases for J; bases not matched to a gene: 8. CDR3 residues: CASSEWLAGGSTYEQYF. The DNA for the CDR3 is TGTGCCAGCAGTGAATGGCTAGCGGGAGGCTCCACCTACGAGCAGTACTTC.

The chain couples TRBV5-4 to TRBJ1-2; maybe TRBD1 (6 bases). The CDR3 consists of 17 residues. Trimming cost V 0 bases and J 2 bases, with 17 bases left between them. Germline lookup yields CDR1 SGHNT and CDR2 YYREEE (reference sequence). CDR3 loop: CASSLGRGAHDNYGYTF. CDR3 sequence (DNA): TGTGCCAGCAGCTTGGGTCGGGGGGCGCATGACAACTATGGCTACACCTTC.

The chain joins TRBV10-3 to TRBJ2-7, with D hard to call. The CDR3 contains 13 residues. Per germline, CDR1 ENHRY and CDR2 SYGVKD. V gave up 2 bases and J gave up 2 bases, with 7 bases separating them. DNA for the CDR3: TGTGCCATCAGTGAGACTCATACCTACGAGCAGTACTTC. Its protein product is CAISETHTYEQYF.

This chain connects TRBV7-6 to TRBJ1-4; tentative D call: TRBD1 (6 bases). The CDR3 is 13 amino acids. Germline-derived CDR1 and CDR2 are SGHVS and FNYEAQ. V was cut by 5 bases and J by 8 bases, with 12 bases left in between. The CDR3 protein is CASSGQSREKLFF. Written as DNA, the CDR3 is TGTGCCAGCAGCGGACAGAGCAGGGAAAAACTGTTTTTT. Full variable domain (rest looked up from reference TRBV7-6 and TRBJ1-4): GAGVSQSPRYKVTKRGQDVALRCDPISGHVSLYWYRQALGQGPEFLTYFNYEAQQDKSGLPNDRFSAERPEGSISTLTIQRTEQRDSAMYRCASSGQSREKLFFGSGTQLSVL.

This clone was counted only a few times. The gene calls are TRBV11-2 and TRBJ2-2, with TRBD1 matching 9 bases. Germline CDR1 is SGHAT and CDR2 is FQNNGV. The CDR3 contains 14 residues. V lost 5 bases and J lost 5; bases outside the gene matches: 3. The CDR3 sequence is CASSQGQGTGELFF. DNA for the CDR3: TGTGCCAGCAGCCAGGGACAGGGAACCGGGGAGCTGTTTTTT. Variable domain in full (rest from reference TRBV11-2 and TRBJ2-2): EAGVAQSPRYKIIEKRQSVAFWCNPISGHATLYWYQQILGQGPKLLIQFQNNGVVDDSQLPKDRFSAERLKGVDSTLKIQPAKLEDSAVYLCASSQGQGTGELFFGEGSRLTVL.

This clone has a handful of counts. The chain joins TRBV5-6 to TRBJ2-5; 7 nucleotides line up with TRBD1. The CDR3 is 17 residues long. Germline CDR1 SGHDT, CDR2 YYEEEE. The V segment lost 0 bases and the J segment 4 bases; nucleotides outside the gene matches: 12. The CDR3 loop reads CASSLGSTGKLRETQYF. CDR3 sequence (DNA): TGTGCCAGCAGCTTGGGATCGACAGGGAAGCTTCGAGAGACCCAGTACTTC.

The chain recombines TRBV27 with TRBJ2-7; TRBD2 matches 10 bases. The CDR3 spans 14 residues. Germline values: CDR1 MNHEY, CDR2 SMNVEV (reference sequence). The V and J ends lost 6 bases and 4 bases, in that order; junction bases with no gene match: 6. CDR3 nucleotides: TGTGCCAGCAGCACCGGGACTAGCGTTTACGAGCAGTACTTC. It yields the protein CASSTGTSVYEQYF.